This T cell receptor (beta chain) was captured by sequencing in a study of blood T cell repertoires in COVID-19. Study background: T cells, B-cell-depleted T cells, or PBMCs provided the cDNA or gDNA that served as material.

Profiling relied on immunoSEQ multiplex PCR, and the TCRdb table lists in-frame clones only, not all of them. The sample carries about 200,000 clones, roughly 85% recorded once. Germline CDR1 and CDR2: MNHGY and SAAAGT. This CDR3 region has 13 residues. V was cut by 4 bases and J by 7 bases, with 13 bases left in between. The receptor was derived from a woman between 40 and 55 years old with active or convalescent COVID-19. The V and J genes are TRBV6-8 and TRBJ1-1; D remains ambiguous. Sequences were obtained from peripheral blood. CDR3 amino acids: CASSFGGQGEAFF. The CDR3 DNA sequence: TGTGCCAGCAGTTTTGGTGGGCAAGGTGAAGCTTTCTTT.